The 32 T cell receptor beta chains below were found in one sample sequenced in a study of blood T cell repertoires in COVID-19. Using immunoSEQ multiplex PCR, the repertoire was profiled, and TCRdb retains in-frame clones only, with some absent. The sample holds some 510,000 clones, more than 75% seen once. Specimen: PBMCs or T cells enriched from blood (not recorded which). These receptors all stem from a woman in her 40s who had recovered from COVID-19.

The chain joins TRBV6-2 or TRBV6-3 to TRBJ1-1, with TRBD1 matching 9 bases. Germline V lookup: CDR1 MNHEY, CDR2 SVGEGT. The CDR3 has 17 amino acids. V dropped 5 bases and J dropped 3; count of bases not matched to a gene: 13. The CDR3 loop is CASSLSGMDRGDTEAFF. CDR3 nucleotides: TGTGCCAGCAGTCTTTCTGGAATGGACAGGGGCGACACTGAAGCTTTCTTT.

CDR3 sequence: CASSLQGGKEPQHF. CDR3 sequence (DNA): TGCGCCAGCAGCTTACAGGGTGGTAAAGAGCCCCAGCATTTT. The V gene is TRBV5-1, the J gene TRBJ1-5, with D possibly being TRBD1 (6 bases). Germline V gives CDR1 SGHRS, CDR2 YFSETQ. This CDR3 is built from 14 residues. Trimming shortened V by 2 bases and J by 8 bases, and 14 bases separated the two germline ends.

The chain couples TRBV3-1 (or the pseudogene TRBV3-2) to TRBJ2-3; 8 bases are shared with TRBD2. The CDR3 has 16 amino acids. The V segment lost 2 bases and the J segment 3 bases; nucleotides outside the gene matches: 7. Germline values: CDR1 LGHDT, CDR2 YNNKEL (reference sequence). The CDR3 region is CASSQSWAGGTDTQYF. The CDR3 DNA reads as TGTGCCAGCAGCCAATCCTGGGCGGGAGGAACAGATACGCAGTATTTT.

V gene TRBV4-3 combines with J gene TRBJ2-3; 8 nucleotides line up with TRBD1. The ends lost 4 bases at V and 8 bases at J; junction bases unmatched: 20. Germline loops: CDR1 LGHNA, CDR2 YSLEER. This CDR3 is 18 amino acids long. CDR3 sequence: CASSLRGLSSVLVGTQYF. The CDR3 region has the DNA TGCGCCAGCAGCCTCAGGGGGCTCTCCTCCGTCTTAGTCGGTACGCAGTATTTT.

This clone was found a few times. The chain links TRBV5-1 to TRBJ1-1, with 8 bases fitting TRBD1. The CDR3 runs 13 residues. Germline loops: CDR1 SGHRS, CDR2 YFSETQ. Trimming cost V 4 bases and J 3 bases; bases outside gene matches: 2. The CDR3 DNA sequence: TGCGCCAGCAGCCCGGACAGGGACACTGAAGCTTTCTTT. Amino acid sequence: CASSPDRDTEAFF.

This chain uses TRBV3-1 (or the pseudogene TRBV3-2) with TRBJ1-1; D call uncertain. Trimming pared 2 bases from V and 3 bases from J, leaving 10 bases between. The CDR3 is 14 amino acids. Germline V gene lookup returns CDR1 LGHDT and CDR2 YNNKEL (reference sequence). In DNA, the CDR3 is TGTGCCAGCAGCCAAATCCGTACGGACACTGAAGCTTTCTTT. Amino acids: CASSQIRTDTEAFF.

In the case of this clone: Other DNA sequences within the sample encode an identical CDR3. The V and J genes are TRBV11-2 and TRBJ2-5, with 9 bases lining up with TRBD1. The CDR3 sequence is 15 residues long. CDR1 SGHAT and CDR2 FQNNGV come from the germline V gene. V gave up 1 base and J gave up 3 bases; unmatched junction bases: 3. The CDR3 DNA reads TGTGCCAGCAGCTTAGTGACAGGGGGGAAAGAGACCCAGTACTTC. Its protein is CASSLVTGGKETQYF.

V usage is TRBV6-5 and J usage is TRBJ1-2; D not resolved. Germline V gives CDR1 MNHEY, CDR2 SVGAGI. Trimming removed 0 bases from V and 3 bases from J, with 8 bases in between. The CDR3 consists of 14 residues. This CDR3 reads CASSYSAYDYGYTF. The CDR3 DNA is TGTGCCAGCAGTTACTCGGCATACGACTATGGCTACACCTTC.

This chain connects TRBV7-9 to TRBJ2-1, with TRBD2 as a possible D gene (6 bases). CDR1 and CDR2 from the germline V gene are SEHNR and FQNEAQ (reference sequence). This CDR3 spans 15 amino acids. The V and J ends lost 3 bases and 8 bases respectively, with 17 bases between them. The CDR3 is CASSFLARSVYEQFF. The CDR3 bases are TGTGCCAGCAGCTTCCTAGCGAGGTCTGTCTATGAGCAGTTCTTC.

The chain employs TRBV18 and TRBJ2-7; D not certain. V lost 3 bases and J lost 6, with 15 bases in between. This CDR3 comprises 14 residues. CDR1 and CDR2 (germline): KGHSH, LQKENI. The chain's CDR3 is CASSPNTQVAEQYF. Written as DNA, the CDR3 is TGTGCCAGCTCACCTAACACTCAGGTGGCCGAGCAGTACTTC.

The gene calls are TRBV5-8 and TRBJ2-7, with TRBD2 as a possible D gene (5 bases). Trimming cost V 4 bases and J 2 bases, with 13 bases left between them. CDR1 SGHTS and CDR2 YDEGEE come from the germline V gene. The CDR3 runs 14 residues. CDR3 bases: TGTGCCAGCAGCCCGTCCGGGGTTCCCTACGAGCAGTACTTC. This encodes CASSPSGVPYEQYF.

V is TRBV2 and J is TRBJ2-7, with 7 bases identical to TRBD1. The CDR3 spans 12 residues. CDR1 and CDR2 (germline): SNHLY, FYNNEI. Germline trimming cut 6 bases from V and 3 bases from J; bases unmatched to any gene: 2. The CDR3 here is CASRGDSYEQYF. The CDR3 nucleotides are TGTGCCAGCAGGGGGGACAGCTACGAGCAGTACTTC.

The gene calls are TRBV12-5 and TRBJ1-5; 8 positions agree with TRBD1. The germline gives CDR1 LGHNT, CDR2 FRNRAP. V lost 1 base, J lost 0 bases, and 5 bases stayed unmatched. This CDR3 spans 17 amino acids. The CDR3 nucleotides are TGTGCTAGTGGTTTGGGAACAGGGGGTTATAGCAATCAGCCCCAGCATTTT. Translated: CASGLGTGGYSNQPQHF.

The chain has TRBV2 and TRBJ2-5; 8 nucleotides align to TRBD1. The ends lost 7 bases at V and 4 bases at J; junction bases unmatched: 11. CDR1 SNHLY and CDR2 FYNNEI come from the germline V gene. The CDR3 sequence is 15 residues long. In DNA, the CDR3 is TGTGCCAGCACTTTGGACAGGGAAATAGTAGAGACCCAGTACTTC. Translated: CASTLDREIVETQYF. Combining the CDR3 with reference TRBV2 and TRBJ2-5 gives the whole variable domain EPEVTQTPSHQVTQMGQEVILRCVPISNHLYFYWYRQILGQKVEFLVSFYNNEISEKSEIFDDQFSVERPDGSNFTLKIRSTKLEDSAMYFCASTLDREIVETQYFGPGTRLLVL.

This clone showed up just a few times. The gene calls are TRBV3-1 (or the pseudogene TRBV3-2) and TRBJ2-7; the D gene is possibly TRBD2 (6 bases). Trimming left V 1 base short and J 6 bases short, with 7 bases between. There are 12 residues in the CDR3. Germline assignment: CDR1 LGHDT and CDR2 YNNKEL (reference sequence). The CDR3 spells CASSQGLVEQYF. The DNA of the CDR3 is TGTGCCAGCAGCCAAGGACTAGTCGAGCAGTACTTC.

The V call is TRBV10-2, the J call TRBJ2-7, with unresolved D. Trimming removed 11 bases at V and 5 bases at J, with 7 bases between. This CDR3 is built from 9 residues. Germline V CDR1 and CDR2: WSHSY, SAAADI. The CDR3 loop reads CAPTDEQYF. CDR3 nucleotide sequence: TGCGCCCCCACAGACGAGCAGTACTTC.

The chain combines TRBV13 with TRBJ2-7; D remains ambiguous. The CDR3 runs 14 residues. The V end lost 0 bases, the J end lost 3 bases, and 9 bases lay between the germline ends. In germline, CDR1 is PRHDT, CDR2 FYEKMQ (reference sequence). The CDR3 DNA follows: TGTGCCAGCAGCTTAGGCCCTGGCAGCTACGAGCAGTACTTC. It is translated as CASSLGPGSYEQYF.

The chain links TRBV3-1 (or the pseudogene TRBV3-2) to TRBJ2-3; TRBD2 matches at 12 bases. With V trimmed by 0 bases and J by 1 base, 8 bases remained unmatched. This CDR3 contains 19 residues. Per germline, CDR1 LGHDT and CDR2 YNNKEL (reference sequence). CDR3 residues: CASSQEALAGGPGTDTQYF. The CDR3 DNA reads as TGTGCCAGCAGCCAAGAGGCCCTAGCGGGAGGGCCGGGCACAGATACGCAGTATTTT.

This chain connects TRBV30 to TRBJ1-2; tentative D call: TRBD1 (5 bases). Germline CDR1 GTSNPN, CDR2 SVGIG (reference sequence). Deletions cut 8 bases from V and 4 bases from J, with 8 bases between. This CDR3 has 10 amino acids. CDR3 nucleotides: TGTGCCGGCGGGGGCTATGGCTACACCTTC. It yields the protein CAGGGYGYTF.

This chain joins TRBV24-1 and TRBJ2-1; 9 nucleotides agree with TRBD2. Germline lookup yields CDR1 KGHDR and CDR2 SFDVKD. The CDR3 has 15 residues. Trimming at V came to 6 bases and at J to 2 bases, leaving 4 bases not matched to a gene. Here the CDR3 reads CATSWAGGPYNEQFF. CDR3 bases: TGTGCCACCAGTTGGGCGGGAGGGCCCTACAATGAGCAGTTCTTC.

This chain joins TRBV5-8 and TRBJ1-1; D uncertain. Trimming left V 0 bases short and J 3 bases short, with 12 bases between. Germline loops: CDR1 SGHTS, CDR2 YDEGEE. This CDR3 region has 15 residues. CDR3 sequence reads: CASSLVFRGDTEAFF. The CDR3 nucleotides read TGTGCCAGCAGCTTGGTTTTTCGGGGAGACACTGAAGCTTTCTTT.

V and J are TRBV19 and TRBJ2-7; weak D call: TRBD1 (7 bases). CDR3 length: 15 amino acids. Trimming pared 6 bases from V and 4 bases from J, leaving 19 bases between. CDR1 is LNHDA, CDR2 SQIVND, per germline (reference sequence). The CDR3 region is CASRGGTESKYEQYF. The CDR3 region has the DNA TGTGCCAGTAGGGGCGGGACAGAGTCAAAATACGAGCAGTACTTC. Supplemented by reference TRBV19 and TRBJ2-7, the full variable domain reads DGGITQSPKYLFRKEGQNVTLSCEQNLNHDAMYWYRQDPGQGLRLIYYSQIVNDFQKGDIAEGYSVSREKKESFPLTVTSAQKNPTAFYLCASRGGTESKYEQYFGPGTRLTVT.

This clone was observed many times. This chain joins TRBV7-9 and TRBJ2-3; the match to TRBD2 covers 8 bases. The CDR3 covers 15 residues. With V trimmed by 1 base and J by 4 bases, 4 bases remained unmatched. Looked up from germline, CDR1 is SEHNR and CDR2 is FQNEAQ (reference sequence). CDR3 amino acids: CASSLGREVADTQYF. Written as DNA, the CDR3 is TGTGCCAGCAGCTTAGGGCGGGAGGTGGCAGATACGCAGTATTTT.

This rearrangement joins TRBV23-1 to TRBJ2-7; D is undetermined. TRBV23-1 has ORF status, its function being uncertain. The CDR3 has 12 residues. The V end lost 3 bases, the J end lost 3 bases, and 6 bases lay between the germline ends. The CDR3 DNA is TGCGCCAGCAGTCACGGGTACTACGAGCAGTACTTC. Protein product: CASSHGYYEQYF.

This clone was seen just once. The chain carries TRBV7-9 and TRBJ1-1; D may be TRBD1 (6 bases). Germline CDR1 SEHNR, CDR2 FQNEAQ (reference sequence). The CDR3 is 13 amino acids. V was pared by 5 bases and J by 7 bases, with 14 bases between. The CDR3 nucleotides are TGTGCCAGCAGCATAAGACAGGACAATGAAGCTTTCTTT. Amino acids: CASSIRQDNEAFF.

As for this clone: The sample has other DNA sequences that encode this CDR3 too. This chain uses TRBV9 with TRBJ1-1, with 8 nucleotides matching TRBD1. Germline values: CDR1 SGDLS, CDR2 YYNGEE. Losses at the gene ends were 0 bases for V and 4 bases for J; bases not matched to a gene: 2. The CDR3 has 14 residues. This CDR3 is CASSVGGQVTEAFF. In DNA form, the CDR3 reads TGTGCCAGCAGCGTAGGGGGACAGGTCACTGAAGCTTTCTTT.

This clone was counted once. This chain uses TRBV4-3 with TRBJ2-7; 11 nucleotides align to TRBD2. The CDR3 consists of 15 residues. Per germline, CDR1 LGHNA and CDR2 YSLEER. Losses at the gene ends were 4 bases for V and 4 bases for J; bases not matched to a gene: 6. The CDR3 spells CASSLGTSGLYEQYF. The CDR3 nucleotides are TGCGCCAGCAGCCTTGGGACTAGCGGCCTATACGAGCAGTACTTC.

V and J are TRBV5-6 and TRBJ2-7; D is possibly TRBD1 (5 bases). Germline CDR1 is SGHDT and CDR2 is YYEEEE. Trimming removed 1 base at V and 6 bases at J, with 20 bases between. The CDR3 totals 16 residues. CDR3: CASSLCPPTGSLEQYF. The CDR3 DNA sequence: TGTGCCAGCAGCTTGTGCCCCCCCACAGGTAGCCTCGAGCAGTACTTC.

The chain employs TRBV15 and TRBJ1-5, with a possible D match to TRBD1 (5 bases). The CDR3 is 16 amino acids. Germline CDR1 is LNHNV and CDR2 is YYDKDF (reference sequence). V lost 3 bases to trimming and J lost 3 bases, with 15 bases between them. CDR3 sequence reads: CATSRGGEGFNQPQHF. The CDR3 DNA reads TGTGCCACCAGCAGGGGGGGAGAGGGTTTCAATCAGCCCCAGCATTTT.

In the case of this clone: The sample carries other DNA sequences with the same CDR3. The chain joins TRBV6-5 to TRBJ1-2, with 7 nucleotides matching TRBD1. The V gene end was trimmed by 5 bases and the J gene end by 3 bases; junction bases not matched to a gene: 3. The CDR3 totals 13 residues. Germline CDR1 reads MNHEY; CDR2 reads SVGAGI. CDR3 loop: CASSPTGDYGYTF. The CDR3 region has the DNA TGTGCCAGCAGTCCTACAGGGGACTATGGCTACACCTTC.

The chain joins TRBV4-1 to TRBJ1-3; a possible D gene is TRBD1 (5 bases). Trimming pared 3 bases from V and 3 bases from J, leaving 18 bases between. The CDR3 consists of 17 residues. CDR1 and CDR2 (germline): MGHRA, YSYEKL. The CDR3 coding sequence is TGCGCCAGCAGCCAGGGTGAATCCAGGGTTGGTGGAAACACCATATATTTT. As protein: CASSQGESRVGGNTIYF.

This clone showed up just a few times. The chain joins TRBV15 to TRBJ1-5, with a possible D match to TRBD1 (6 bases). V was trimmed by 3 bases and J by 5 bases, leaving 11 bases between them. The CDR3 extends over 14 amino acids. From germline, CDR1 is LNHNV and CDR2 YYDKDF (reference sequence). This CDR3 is CATSSAGADQPQHF. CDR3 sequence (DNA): TGTGCCACCAGCAGCGCAGGGGCGGATCAGCCCCAGCATTTT.